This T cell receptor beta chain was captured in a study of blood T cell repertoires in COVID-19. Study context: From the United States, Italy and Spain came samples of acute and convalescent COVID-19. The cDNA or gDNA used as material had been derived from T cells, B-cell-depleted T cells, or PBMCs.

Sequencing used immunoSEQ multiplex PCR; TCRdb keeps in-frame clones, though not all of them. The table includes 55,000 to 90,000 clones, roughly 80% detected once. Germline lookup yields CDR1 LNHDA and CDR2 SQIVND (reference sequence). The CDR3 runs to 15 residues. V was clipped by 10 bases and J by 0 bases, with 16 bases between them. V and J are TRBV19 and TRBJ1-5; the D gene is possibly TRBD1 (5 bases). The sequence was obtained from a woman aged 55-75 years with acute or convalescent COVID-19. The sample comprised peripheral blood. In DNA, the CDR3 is TGTGCCACACTCGACAGAGCTTATAGCAATCAGCCCCAGCATTTT. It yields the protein CATLDRAYSNQPQHF.